These 23 T cell receptor beta chains were all obtained from the same sample, sequenced in a study of blood T cells in healthy people across ages. A sample-barcoded 5' primer and a J-beta primer mix were used in a second PCR of roughly 7 to 12 cycles. Each CDR3 protein is one row after TCRdb ran MiXCR on the 5' RACE reads. Of 950,000 to 1,200,000 distinct CDR3 sequences listed, roughly two fifths were seen once; the top ten hold about an eighth. Sequencing was carried out using blood. Source of these receptors: a man younger than 35 in good health.

The chain is built from TRBV10-3 and TRBJ1-1; 10 bases are shared with TRBD1. V gave up 6 bases and J gave up 4 bases; unmatched junction bases: 8. In germline, CDR1 is ENHRY, CDR2 SYGVKD. The CDR3 has 15 amino acids. The CDR3 nucleotides are TGTGCCATCAGCGTGGTCCGGGACAGGGGCACTGAAGCTTTCTTT. Translating it yields CAISVVRDRGTEAFF.

With regard to this clonotype: A much larger clone is a single base away; this may be a read error. CDR3 nucleotides: TGTGCCAGCAGCTACGACAGGGGTCGCAATGAGCAGTTCTTC. Amino acid sequence: CASSYDRGRNEQFF. The chain carries TRBV7-6 and TRBJ2-1; TRBD1 matches 8 bases. From germline, CDR1 is SGHVS and CDR2 FNYEAQ. The CDR3 contains 14 residues. After removal of 4 bases from V and 6 bases from J, the junction contained 5 bases not matched to a gene.

This CDR3 is CASSLVPSGGASDTQYF. CDR3 DNA sequence: TGCGCCAGCAGCTTGGTTCCTAGCGGGGGCGCGTCAGATACGCAGTATTTT. The V gene is TRBV5-1, the J gene TRBJ2-3, with 10 positions matching TRBD2. The CDR3 is 17 residues long. V gave up 0 bases and J gave up 4 bases; unmatched junction bases: 8. Germline V gives CDR1 SGHRS, CDR2 YFSETQ.

The J gene is TRBJ2-1, the V gene TRBV7-2; 8 nucleotides match TRBD1. The DNA end is more similar to TRBJ2-7, so the J call may be wrong. The CDR3 has 13 residues. The germline gives CDR1 SGHTA, CDR2 FQGNSA. CDR3 sequence (DNA): TGTGCCAGCAGCTGGACAGGGACCAATGAGCAGTACTTC. Protein product: CASSWTGTNEQYF.

This sequence joins TRBV20-1 and TRBJ2-7; TRBD2 is a possible D gene (6 bases). V shed 6 bases and J shed 3 bases, with 15 bases lying between them. Per the germline V gene, CDR1 is DFQATT and CDR2 is SNEGSKA (reference sequence). The CDR3 runs to 13 residues. The CDR3 loop reads CSAGGVESYEQYF. The CDR3 bases are TGCAGTGCCGGAGGGGTCGAGAGCTACGAGCAGTACTTC.

This clonotype was detected ten times or more. The rearrangement links TRBV4-3 to TRBJ2-6; D is unclear. CDR1 and CDR2 (germline): LGHNA, YSLEER. This CDR3 comprises 14 residues. Trimming removed 5 bases from V and 0 bases from J, with 5 bases in between. CDR3 residues: CASSFSSGANVLTF. DNA of the CDR3: TGCGCCAGCAGCTTTAGCTCTGGGGCCAACGTCCTGACTTTC.

V is TRBV12-3 or TRBV12-4 and J is TRBJ2-1, with D perhaps matching TRBD1 (6 bases). The CDR3 spans 14 residues. Between the trimmed V and J ends, which lost 6 bases and 5 bases, there was a span of 14 bases. The CDR3 nucleotides read TGTGCCAGCAGCCAAATAAGACAGGACAATGAGCAGTTCTTC. This translates into CASSQIRQDNEQFF.

The V gene is TRBV12-3 or TRBV12-4, the J gene TRBJ1-2; D gene ambiguous. V was shortened by 3 bases and J by 7 bases, with 15 bases between the two germline ends. The CDR3 length is 14 residues. The CDR3 nucleotides are TGTGCCAGCAGTTTTTTTGGGAATTCGGGTGGCTACACCTTC. This translates into CASSFFGNSGGYTF.

This clonotype was counted many times. The chain carries TRBV4-2 and TRBJ2-6; D call uncertain. The CDR3 sequence is 16 residues long. V was cut by 0 bases and J by 2 bases, with 8 bases left in between. Germline V CDR1 and CDR2: LGHNA, YNFKEQ. CDR3 amino acids: CASSQDRLAGANVLTF. CDR3 DNA sequence: TGTGCCAGCAGCCAAGATAGACTGGCTGGGGCCAACGTCCTGACTTTC.

This clonotype was seen ten or more times. CDR3 in amino acids: CASNPGRAINYGYTF. CDR3 DNA: TGTGCCAGCAACCCTGGCAGGGCTATCAACTATGGCTACACCTTC. The chain employs TRBV12-3 or TRBV12-4 and TRBJ1-2; D might be TRBD1 (5 bases). V was clipped by 7 bases and J by 2 bases, with 17 bases between them. The CDR3 extends over 15 amino acids.

The chain uses TRBV7-9 and TRBJ2-7; D not resolved. This CDR3 is built from 12 residues. Trimming pared 2 bases from V and 7 bases from J, leaving 9 bases between. CDR1 SEHNR and CDR2 FQNEAQ come from the germline V gene (reference sequence). CDR3 in DNA: TGTGCCAGCAGCTTATTTGGAGAGGAGCAGTACTTC. Residues: CASSLFGEEQYF.

The genes are TRBV4-3 and TRBJ2-4; 8 bases are a match to TRBD1. The CDR3 runs to 12 residues. V lost 4 bases, J lost 13 bases, and 6 bases stayed unmatched. Per germline, CDR1 LGHNA and CDR2 YSLEER. The CDR3 bases are TGCGCCAGCAGCCGCAGGGGGCATGAGCAGTACTTC. It yields the protein CASSRRGHEQYF.

This clonotype appeared a few times. The V call is TRBV5-5, the J call TRBJ2-5; the D is unclear. CDR1 is SGHKS and CDR2 is YYEKEE in the germline V gene (reference sequence). CDR3 length: 13 amino acids. V was clipped by 7 bases and J by 5 bases, with 15 bases between them. In DNA form, the CDR3 reads TGTGCCAGCGCAGGTTCGCCCGTGGAGACCCAGTACTTC. Amino acids: CASAGSPVETQYF.

The rearrangement links TRBV29-1 to TRBJ2-1, with no clear D. The CDR3 contains 11 residues. V lost 6 bases and J 5 bases, leaving 8 bases between the germline ends. Germline V gene sequence: CDR1 SQVTM, CDR2 ANQGSEA. CDR3 DNA: TGCAGCGTGAGTCAGGACAATGAGCAGTTCTTC. The encoded protein is CSVSQDNEQFF.

CDR3 sequence: CSVSGQGGSLYEQFF. The CDR3 region has the DNA TGCAGCGTTTCCGGACAGGGTGGTTCCCTCTACGAGCAGTTCTTC. The chain combines TRBV29-1 with TRBJ2-1; 8 bases line up with TRBD1. Germline V lookup: CDR1 SQVTM, CDR2 ANQGSEA. J lost 10 bases, V lost 5 bases, and 16 bases had no gene match. CDR3 size: 15 residues.

This clonotype was found a few times. The chain combines TRBV7-2 with TRBJ1-5; TRBD1 matches at 7 bases. CDR3 length equals 16 residues. Germline V lookup: CDR1 SGHTA, CDR2 FQGNSA. Trimming cost V 5 bases and J 4 bases; bases outside gene matches: 11. The CDR3 nucleotides read TGTGCCAGCAGCCTATACCCGACAGGGCTTAATCAGCCCCAGCATTTT. Translated: CASSLYPTGLNQPQHF.

CDR3 region: CASSQDVDGADTQYF. Written as DNA, the CDR3 is TGTGCCAGCAGCCAAGACGTCGACGGGGCAGATACGCAGTATTTT. The chain uses TRBV3-1 and TRBJ2-3, with D possibly being TRBD2 (5 bases). Per germline, CDR1 LGHDT and CDR2 YNNKEL (reference sequence). Trimming cost V 0 bases and J 4 bases, with 11 bases left between them. The CDR3 sequence is 15 residues long.

This clonotype was counted only a few times. This sequence joins TRBV4-2 and TRBJ2-3; D is unclear. The germline CDR1 and CDR2 sequences are LGHNA and YNFKEQ. CDR3 length: 15 amino acids. V was clipped by 0 bases and J by 0 bases, with 7 bases between them. The CDR3 nucleotides read TGTGCCAGCAGCCAAGATAAACAAAGCACAGATACGCAGTATTTT. It yields the protein CASSQDKQSTDTQYF.

J is TRBJ1-1 and V is TRBV10-3; D is unclear. Germline-derived CDR1 and CDR2 are ENHRY and SYGVKD. V lost 4 bases, J lost 3 bases, and 12 bases lay in between. The CDR3 loop spans 14 amino acids. The CDR3 DNA reads as TGTGCCATCAGTGGTTCGGCCGACCACACTGAAGCTTTCTTT. This gives the protein CAISGSADHTEAFF.

The CDR3 DNA sequence: TGCGCCAGCAGCCAAGATAGGACCCCGGGCCTAGGCTATGGCTACACCTTC. Translating gives CASSQDRTPGLGYGYTF. The rearrangement joins TRBV4-3 to TRBJ1-2; D not certain. The CDR3 length is 17 residues. Germline CDR1 is LGHNA and CDR2 is YSLEER. V was clipped by 0 bases and J by 4 bases, with 18 bases between them.

V is TRBV7-2 and J is TRBJ2-7, with unresolved D. The J call is in doubt because the DNA end fits TRBJ2-5 better. The CDR3 runs 14 residues. CDR1 is SGHTA and CDR2 is FQGNSA in the germline V gene. CDR3: CASSSMAASETQYF. CDR3 nucleotides: TGTGCCAGCAGCTCCATGGCGGCCAGCGAGACCCAGTACTTC.

This chain links TRBV20-1 with TRBJ2-3; TRBD1 aligns across 7 bases. The CDR3 loop spans 14 amino acids. CDR1 and CDR2 from the germline V gene are DFQATT and SNEGSKA (reference sequence). Unmatched junction bases numbered 7, after V lost 4 bases and J lost 3 bases. The CDR3: CSATGQPITDTQYF. The CDR3 nucleotides read TGCAGTGCTACGGGACAGCCGATAACAGATACGCAGTATTTT.

A few counts support this clonotype. The chain has TRBV6-2 or TRBV6-3 and TRBJ2-1; either TRBD1 or TRBD2 may fit D (5 bases each). This CDR3 spans 20 amino acids. CDR1 is MNHEY and CDR2 is SVGEGT in the germline V gene. V was pared by 2 bases and J by 0 bases, with 23 bases between. CDR3 protein: CASSYSPRDLNTRSYNEQFF. Written as DNA, the CDR3 is TGTGCCAGCAGTTACAGTCCCCGGGACCTTAACACCCGCTCCTACAATGAGCAGTTCTTC.